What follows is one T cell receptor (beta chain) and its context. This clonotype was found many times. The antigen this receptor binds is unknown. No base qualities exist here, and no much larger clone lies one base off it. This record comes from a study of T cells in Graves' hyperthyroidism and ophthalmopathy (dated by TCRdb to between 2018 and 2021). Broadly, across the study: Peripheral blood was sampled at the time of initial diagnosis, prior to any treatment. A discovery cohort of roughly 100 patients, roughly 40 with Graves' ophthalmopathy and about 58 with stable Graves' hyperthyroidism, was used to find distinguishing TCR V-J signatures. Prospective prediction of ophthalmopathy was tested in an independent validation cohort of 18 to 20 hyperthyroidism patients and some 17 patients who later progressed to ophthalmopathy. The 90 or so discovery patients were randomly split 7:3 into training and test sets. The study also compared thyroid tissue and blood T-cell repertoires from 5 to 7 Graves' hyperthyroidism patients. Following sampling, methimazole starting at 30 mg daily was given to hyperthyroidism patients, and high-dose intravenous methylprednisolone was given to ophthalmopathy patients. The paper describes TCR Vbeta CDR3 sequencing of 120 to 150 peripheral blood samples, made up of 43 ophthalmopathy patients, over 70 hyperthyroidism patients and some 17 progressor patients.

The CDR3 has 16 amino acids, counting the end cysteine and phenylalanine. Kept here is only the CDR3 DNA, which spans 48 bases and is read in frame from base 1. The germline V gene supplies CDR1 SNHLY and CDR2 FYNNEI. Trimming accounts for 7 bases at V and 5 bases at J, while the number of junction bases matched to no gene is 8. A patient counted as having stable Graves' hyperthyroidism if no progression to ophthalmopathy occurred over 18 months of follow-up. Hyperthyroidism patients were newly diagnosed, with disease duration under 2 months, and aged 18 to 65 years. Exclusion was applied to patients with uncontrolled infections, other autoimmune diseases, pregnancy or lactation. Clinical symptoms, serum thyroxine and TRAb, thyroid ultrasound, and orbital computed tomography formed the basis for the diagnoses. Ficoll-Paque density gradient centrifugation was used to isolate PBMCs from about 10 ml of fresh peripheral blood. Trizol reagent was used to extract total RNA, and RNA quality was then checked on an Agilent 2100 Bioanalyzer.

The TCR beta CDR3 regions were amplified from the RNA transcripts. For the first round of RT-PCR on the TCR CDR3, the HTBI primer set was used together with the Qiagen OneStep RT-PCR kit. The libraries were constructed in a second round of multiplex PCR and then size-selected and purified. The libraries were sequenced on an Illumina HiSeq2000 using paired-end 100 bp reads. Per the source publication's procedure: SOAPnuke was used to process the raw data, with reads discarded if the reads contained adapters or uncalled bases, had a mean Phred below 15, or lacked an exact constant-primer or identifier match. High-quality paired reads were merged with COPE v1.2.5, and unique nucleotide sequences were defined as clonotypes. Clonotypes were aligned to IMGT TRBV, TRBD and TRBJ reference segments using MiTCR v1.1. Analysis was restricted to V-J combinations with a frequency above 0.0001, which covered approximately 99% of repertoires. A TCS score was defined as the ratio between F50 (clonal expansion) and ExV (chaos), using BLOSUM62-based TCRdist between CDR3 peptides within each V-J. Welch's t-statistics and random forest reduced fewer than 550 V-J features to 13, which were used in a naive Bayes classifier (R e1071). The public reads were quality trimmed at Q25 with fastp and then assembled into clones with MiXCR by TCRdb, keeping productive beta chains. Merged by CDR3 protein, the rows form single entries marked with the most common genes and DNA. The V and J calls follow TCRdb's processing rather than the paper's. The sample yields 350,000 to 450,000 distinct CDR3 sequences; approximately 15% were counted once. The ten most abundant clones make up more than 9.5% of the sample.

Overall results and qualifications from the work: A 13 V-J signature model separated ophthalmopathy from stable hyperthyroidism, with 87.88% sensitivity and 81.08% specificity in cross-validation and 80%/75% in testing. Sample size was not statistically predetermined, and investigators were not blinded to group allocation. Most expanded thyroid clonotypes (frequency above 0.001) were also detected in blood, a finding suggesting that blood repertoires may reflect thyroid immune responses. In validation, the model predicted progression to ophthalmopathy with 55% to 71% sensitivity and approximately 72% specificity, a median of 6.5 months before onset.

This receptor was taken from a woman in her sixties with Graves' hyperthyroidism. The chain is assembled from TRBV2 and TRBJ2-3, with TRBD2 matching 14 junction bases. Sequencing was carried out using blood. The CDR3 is CASNPGLAGARDTQYF. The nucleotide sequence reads TGTGCCAGCAATCCGGGACTAGCGGGAGCTAGAGATACGCAGTATTTT.